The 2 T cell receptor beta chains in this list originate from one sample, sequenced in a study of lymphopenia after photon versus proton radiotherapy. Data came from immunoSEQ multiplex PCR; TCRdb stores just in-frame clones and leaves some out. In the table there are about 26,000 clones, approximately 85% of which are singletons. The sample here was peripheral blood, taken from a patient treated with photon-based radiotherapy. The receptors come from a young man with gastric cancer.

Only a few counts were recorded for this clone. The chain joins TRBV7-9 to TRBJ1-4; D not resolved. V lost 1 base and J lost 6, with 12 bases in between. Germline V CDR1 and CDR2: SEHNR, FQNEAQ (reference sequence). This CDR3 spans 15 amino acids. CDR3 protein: CASSLDPGWDEKLFF. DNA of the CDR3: TGTGCCAGCAGCTTAGATCCGGGGTGGGATGAAAAACTGTTTTTT.

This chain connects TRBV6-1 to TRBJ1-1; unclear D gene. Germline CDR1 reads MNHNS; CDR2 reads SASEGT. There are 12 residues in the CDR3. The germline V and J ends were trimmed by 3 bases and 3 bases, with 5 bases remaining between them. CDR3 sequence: CASSDEYTEAFF. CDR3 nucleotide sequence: TGTGCCAGCAGTGACGAGTACACTGAAGCTTTCTTT.